The rows below give T cell receptor beta chains drawn from one sample of a study of T cell changes during pregnancy in multiple sclerosis. The table came from immunoSEQ multiplex PCR; TCRdb's copy has only in-frame clones and leaves some out. The sample records tens of thousands of clones, 80% to 95% being singletons. Sequenced sample: peripheral blood. The receptors were gathered from a female donor with multiple sclerosis, enrolled in a pregnancy study. Each CDR3 is given with its conserved first and last residue. The D gene is left open where the match is weak. Size is omitted from some rows. Given values are once, few, many or a class for expanded clones.

cdr3_nt cdr3_aa v_call clone_size j_call d_call
TGTGCCAGCAGCAACAGGTACGATGAGCAGTTCTTC CASSNRYDEQFF TRBV2 - TRBJ2-1 -
TGTGCCAGCAGGACCGATGTCACAGATACGCAGTATTTT CASRTDVTDTQYF TRBV6-5 - TRBJ2-3 -
TGCAGCGTTGACAGGGGGGATGGCTACACCTTC CSVDRGDGYTF TRBV29-1 - TRBJ1-2 TRBD1
TGTGCCAGCAGCGTCCTAGCGGGAGTTCGTAATGAGCAGTTCTTC CASSVLAGVRNEQFF TRBV9 - TRBJ2-1 TRBD2
TGTGCCAGCAGTTACTCGGGCAGGGTGAACACTGAAGCTTTCTTT CASSYSGRVNTEAFF TRBV6-5 - TRBJ1-1 -
TGTGCCTGGGCGCCCGGGAGGCTGAGCTACGAGCAGTACTTC CAWAPGRLSYEQYF TRBV30 - TRBJ2-7 TRBD2
TGTGCCAGCAGCTTAGGGGGACTAGCTTACACCGGGGAGCTGTTTTTT CASSLGGLAYTGELFF TRBV7-8 once TRBJ2-2 TRBD2
TGCGCCAGCAGTGACGGGGTCAACGGGGAGCTGTTTTTT CASSDGVNGELFF TRBV10-1 - TRBJ2-2 -
TGCAGCGTTCGCCTACAGATGACCAACGTCCTGACTTTC CSVRLQMTNVLTF TRBV29-1 - TRBJ2-6 -
TGCGCCAGCAGCTTGACCTCGAACACCGGGGAGCTGTTTTTT CASSLTSNTGELFF TRBV5-1 once TRBJ2-2 -
TGTGCCAGCAGCTTAACGTCAGGTTTGAATGAGCAGTTCTTC CASSLTSGLNEQFF TRBV7-8 - TRBJ2-1 -
TGTGCCATCAGTGAGTCCCGGGACGGGAACCCTGAAGCTTTCTTT CAISESRDGNPEAFF TRBV10-3 - TRBJ1-1 -
TGTGCCAGCAGTCCGGGACTAGCGGACACAGATACGCAGTATTTT CASSPGLADTDTQYF TRBV2 once TRBJ2-3 TRBD2
TGTGCCAGCAGCGCTGGGGGGGCGGCTGGAAACACCATATATTTT CASSAGGAAGNTIYF TRBV9 - TRBJ1-3 -
TGTGCCAGTAGCCGACGGGAAAATGAGCAGTTCTTC CASSRRENEQFF TRBV19 once TRBJ2-1 -
TGTGCCAGCAGTTACTCATATAGCAATCAGCCCCAGCATTTT CASSYSYSNQPQHF TRBV6-5 - TRBJ1-5 -
TGTGCCAGTAGTATCGGCAGGGGGAACTATGGCTACACCTTC CASSIGRGNYGYTF TRBV19 once TRBJ1-2 TRBD1
TGTGCCAGCAGCGTAGGGGGAATGGCGTTCTTC CASSVGGMAFF TRBV9 - TRBJ2-1 -
TGTGCCAGCAGTTTCAAGGGAAGGCAGGACGAGCAGTACTTC CASSFKGRQDEQYF TRBV27 - TRBJ2-7 -
TGTGCCAGCAGCCGAATTGATCCCATCTACGAGCAGTACTTC CASSRIDPIYEQYF TRBV28 - TRBJ2-7 -
TGTGCCAGCTACGATTACCGGACAGGCTACGAGCAGTACTTC CASYDYRTGYEQYF TRBV6-5 - TRBJ2-7 TRBD1
TGTGCCACCAGCAGGGAGTCCGAACAGGGAGACTACGAGCAGTACTTC CATSRESEQGDYEQYF TRBV15 once TRBJ2-7 -
TGCAGCGTTGAAATGGCCACCCGGTTGCTGTACTTC CSVEMATRLLYF TRBV29-1 - TRBJ2-5 -
TGTGCCAGCAGTGACACCAGGGGTTACGATGAAAAACTGTTTTTT CASSDTRGYDEKLFF TRBV6-4 - TRBJ1-4 -
TGTGCCAGCAGTGAAGAGTTCTCTGGGGCCAACGTCCTGACTTTC CASSEEFSGANVLTF TRBV6-1 - TRBJ2-6 -
TGTGCCAGCACTTATCGGACTAGCGGAGTGGAGACCCAGTACTTC CASTYRTSGVETQYF TRBV2 once TRBJ2-5 TRBD2